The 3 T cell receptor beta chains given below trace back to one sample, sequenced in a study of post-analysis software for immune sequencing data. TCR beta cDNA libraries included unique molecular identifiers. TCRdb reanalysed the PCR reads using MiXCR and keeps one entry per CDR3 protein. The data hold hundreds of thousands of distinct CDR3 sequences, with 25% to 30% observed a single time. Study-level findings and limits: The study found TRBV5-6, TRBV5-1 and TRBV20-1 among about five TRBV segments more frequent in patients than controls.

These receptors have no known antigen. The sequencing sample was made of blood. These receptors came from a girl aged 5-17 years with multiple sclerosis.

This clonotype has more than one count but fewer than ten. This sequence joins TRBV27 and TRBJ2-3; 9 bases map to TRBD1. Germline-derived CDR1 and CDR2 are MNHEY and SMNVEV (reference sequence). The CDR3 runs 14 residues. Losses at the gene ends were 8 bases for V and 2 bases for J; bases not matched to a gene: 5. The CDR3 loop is CASQRDRDTDTQYF. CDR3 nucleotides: TGTGCCAGCCAACGGGACAGGGACACAGATACGCAGTATTTT.

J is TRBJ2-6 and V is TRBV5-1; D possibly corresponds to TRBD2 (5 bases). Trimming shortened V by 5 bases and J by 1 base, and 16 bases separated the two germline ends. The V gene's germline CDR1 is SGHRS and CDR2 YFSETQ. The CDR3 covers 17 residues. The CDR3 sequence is CASRVGLGVSGANVLTF. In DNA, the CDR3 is TGCGCCAGCAGGGTCGGACTGGGCGTGTCTGGGGCCAACGTCCTGACTTTC.

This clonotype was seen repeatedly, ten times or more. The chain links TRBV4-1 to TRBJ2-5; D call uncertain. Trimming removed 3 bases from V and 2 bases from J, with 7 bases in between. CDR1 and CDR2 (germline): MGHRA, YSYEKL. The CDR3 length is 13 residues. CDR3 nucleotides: TGCGCCAGCAGCCAGACGAGACAAGAGACCCAGTACTTC. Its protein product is CASSQTRQETQYF.